This T cell receptor beta chain stems from a study of cytomegalovirus exposure and HLA in healthy donors. The PCR made use of 60 Vbeta and 13 Jbeta primers. Clones were read by immunoSEQ multiplex PCR, and TCRdb kept only the in-frame ones, dropping some. The data show 60,000 to 70,000 clones, with 78% seen just once and 9% to 10% held by the top ten. V lost 8 bases and J lost 2; bases outside the gene matches: 8. CDR1 MNHNS and CDR2 SASEGT come from the germline V gene. The CDR3 has 15 residues. The sequence came from a man aged 35-49 years in good health and CMV-seronegative. The source material was PBMCs. The chain combines TRBV6-1 with TRBJ2-5; TRBD2 matches 10 bases. The CDR3 region is CASLRLAGAQETQYF. The CDR3, as DNA: TGTGCCAGCCTCCGTCTAGCGGGAGCACAAGAGACCCAGTACTTC.